What follows are 17 T cell receptor beta chains derived from one specimen sequenced in a study of identical twins (dated by TCRdb to about 2016). The library was produced with 5' RACE. The data were produced on an Illumina HiSeq 2000. TCRdb ran its own pipeline on the public reads, namely fastp trimming at Q25 and MiXCR clone calling, and kept in-frame beta chains. All rows with the same CDR3 protein become a single entry with the most common DNA and genes. The sample data list around 480,000 distinct CDR3 sequences, and 11% to 15% of these were observed just once. The ten largest account for about 0.53% of the sample. These same records also appear under a second study, on yellow fever vaccine responses in identical twins.

Sequences were obtained from CD4+ T cells sorted from blood. These receptors came from a woman younger than 30 in good health.

V is TRBV6-1 and J is TRBJ2-1; either TRBD1 or TRBD2 may supply D (5 bases each). V shed 6 bases and J shed 3 bases, with 18 bases lying between them. CDR3 length: 16 amino acids. Germline CDR1 and CDR2: MNHNS and SASEGT. CDR3 nucleotide sequence: TGTGCCAGCAGGGATATGCTTGGGGGTCTCTACAATGAGCAGTTCTTC. Encoded protein: CASRDMLGGLYNEQFF.

This clonotype was detected ten times or more. The chain carries TRBV6-2 or TRBV6-3 and TRBJ1-1; D not certain. The CDR3 is made up of 15 amino acids. Looked up from germline, CDR1 is MNHEY and CDR2 is SVGEGT. With 2 bases removed from V and 0 bases from J, the gap between germline ends came to 10 bases. The CDR3 region is CASSYGWTVNTEAFF. Written as DNA, the CDR3 is TGTGCCAGCAGTTACGGCTGGACGGTGAACACTGAAGCTTTCTTT.

V gene TRBV20-1 combines with J gene TRBJ2-5; D tentatively fits TRBD1 or TRBD2 (5 bases each). Trimming removed 0 bases from V and 2 bases from J, with 10 bases in between. CDR3 length equals 14 residues. CDR1 and CDR2 (germline): DFQATT, SNEGSKA (reference sequence). The CDR3: CSARDPGRQETQYF. The CDR3 DNA follows: TGCAGTGCTAGAGATCCGGGACGGCAAGAGACCCAGTACTTC.

This clonotype appeared a few times. This chain uses TRBV29-1 with TRBJ2-7; D may match TRBD1 or TRBD2 (5 bases each). The length of the CDR3 is 13 residues. CDR1 SQVTM and CDR2 ANQGSEA come from the germline V gene. V lost 6 bases and J 0 bases, leaving 12 bases between the germline ends. The CDR3 loop is CSVGEGSSYEQYF. CDR3 DNA: TGCAGCGTCGGTGAGGGGAGCTCCTACGAGCAGTACTTC.

The chain carries TRBV20-1 and TRBJ2-2; TRBD1 matches 10 bases. CDR3 length: 14 amino acids. Germline CDR1 is DFQATT and CDR2 is SNEGSKA (reference sequence). Germline trimming cut 7 bases from V and 3 bases from J; bases unmatched to any gene: 5. The DNA of the CDR3 is TGCAGTGTCGAGGACAGGGGGGACACCGGGGAGCTGTTTTTT. Its translation is CSVEDRGDTGELFF.

This clonotype was seen only a few times. The V gene is TRBV5-1, the J gene TRBJ2-5, with 13 bases that match TRBD2. The V and J ends lost 5 bases and 4 bases, in that order; junction bases with no gene match: 5. Germline V gives CDR1 SGHRS, CDR2 YFSETQ. The CDR3 is 15 amino acids. The CDR3 is CASRLAGGPLETQYF. The CDR3 DNA is TGCGCCAGCAGACTAGCGGGAGGGCCATTAGAGACCCAGTACTTC.

The gene calls are TRBV5-1 and TRBJ2-7, with 9 bases that match TRBD2. Per germline, CDR1 SGHRS and CDR2 YFSETQ. Trimming removed 0 bases from V and 5 bases from J; junction bases left unmatched: 12. CDR3 length equals 17 residues. The CDR3 DNA sequence: TGCGCCAGCAGCTTGGCCATCGCGGGAGGGCTTAGCGACGAGCAGTACTTC. Its translation is CASSLAIAGGLSDEQYF.

This clonotype was picked up a small number of times. V is TRBV27 and J is TRBJ2-1; D is possibly TRBD2 (5 bases). The CDR3 contains 14 residues. Germline-derived CDR1 and CDR2 are MNHEY and SMNVEV (reference sequence). The germline V and J ends were trimmed by 5 bases and 10 bases, with 18 bases remaining between them. This CDR3 is CASSQTGKPKEQFF. CDR3 bases: TGTGCCAGCAGTCAAACCGGGAAACCGAAGGAGCAGTTCTTC.

This clonotype was picked up a small number of times. V is TRBV25-1 and J is TRBJ2-1, with D possibly being TRBD2 (6 bases). V lost 7 bases and J 3 bases, leaving 13 bases between the germline ends. Germline V CDR1 and CDR2: MGHDK, SYGVNS. The CDR3 runs 14 residues. The CDR3 region has the DNA TGTGCCAGCACCCCAGCGGGCCTCTACAATGAGCAGTTCTTC. Its protein is CASTPAGLYNEQFF.

This clonotype was counted ten times or more. This sequence joins TRBV11-2 and TRBJ2-2; TRBD1 or TRBD2 may be the D gene (5 bases each). V was pared by 5 bases and J by 4 bases, with 11 bases between. This CDR3 has 14 amino acids. From germline, CDR1 is SGHAT and CDR2 FQNNGV. The CDR3, as DNA: TGTGCCAGCAGCCACTGGGGGAGCACCGGGGAGCTGTTTTTT. Translating it yields CASSHWGSTGELFF. The variable domain in full, completed from reference TRBV11-2 and TRBJ2-2, reads EAGVAQSPRYKIIEKRQSVAFWCNPISGHATLYWYQQILGQGPKLLIQFQNNGVVDDSQLPKDRFSAERLKGVDSTLKIQPAKLEDSAVYLCASSHWGSTGELFFGEGSRLTVL.

The V gene is TRBV5-4, the J gene TRBJ1-1; no firm D call. V lost 4 bases to trimming and J lost 1 base, with 11 bases between them. The CDR3 has 14 residues. The germline V gene encodes CDR1 SGHNT and CDR2 YYREEE (reference sequence). The DNA for the CDR3 is TGTGCCAGCAGCAGACGAAGGGAGAACACTGAAGCTTTCTTT. Amino acids: CASSRRRENTEAFF.

In its sample, this clonotype was seen many times. The chain links TRBV5-1 to TRBJ2-7; D is possibly TRBD1 (6 bases). V lost 0 bases and J 3 bases, leaving 7 bases between the germline ends. The CDR3 covers 13 residues. Germline CDR1 reads SGHRS; CDR2 reads YFSETQ. CDR3 region: CASSLEGHYEQYF. In DNA form, the CDR3 reads TGCGCCAGCAGCTTGGAGGGACACTACGAGCAGTACTTC.

To note about this clonotype: At one boundary the junction diverges from the germline segment, which might be a read error. This rearrangement joins TRBV7-7 to TRBJ2-5, with a tentative D call TRBD2 (5 bases). Germline loops: CDR1 SSHAT, CDR2 FNYEAQ (reference sequence). The CDR3 loop spans 14 amino acids. The CDR3, as DNA: TGTGCTAGCAGTTTAGCGATGACCCAAGAGACCCAGTACTTC. It yields the protein CASSLAMTQETQYF.

This chain links TRBV2 with TRBJ2-4; 10 bases fit TRBD1. Trimming took 4 bases from V and 7 from J; bases not matched to a gene: 1. The CDR3 contains 13 residues. CDR1 and CDR2 from the germline V gene are SNHLY and FYNNEI. In DNA form, the CDR3 reads TGTGCCAGCAGTGGACAGGGGGCGAACATTCAGTACTTC. This translates into CASSGQGANIQYF.

This clonotype was seen a handful of times. A junction boundary mismatches the germline segment, possibly from a read error. V gene TRBV10-3 combines with J gene TRBJ2-6; D possibly uses TRBD1 or TRBD2 (5 bases each). The CDR3 spans 14 residues. CDR1 and CDR2 from the germline V gene are ENHRY and SYGVKD. The CDR3 bases are TGTGCCATCGTAGAGGGGTCTGGGGCCAACGTCCTGATTTTC. This gives the protein CAIVEGSGANVLIF.

This rearrangement joins TRBV20-1 to TRBJ2-7, with 15 bases identical to TRBD2. This CDR3 contains 13 residues. Germline-derived CDR1 and CDR2 are DFQATT and SNEGSKA (reference sequence). V was clipped by 5 bases and J by 4 bases; unmatched bases: 0. The chain's CDR3 is CSAGTSGRYEQYF. As DNA, the CDR3 is TGCAGTGCTGGGACTAGCGGGAGGTACGAGCAGTACTTC.

This clonotype was seen many times. The CDR3 DNA sequence: TGTGCCAGCAGTTTATCTCGGCCATACGAGCAGTACTTC. This translates into CASSLSRPYEQYF. The rearrangement uses TRBV28 and TRBJ2-7; D call uncertain. There are 13 residues in the CDR3. Trimming removed 1 base at V and 4 bases at J, with 8 bases between. CDR1 is MDHEN, CDR2 SYDVKM, per germline. Full variable domain (rest looked up from reference TRBV28 and TRBJ2-7): DVKVTQSSRYLVKRTGEKVFLECVQDMDHENMFWYRQDPGLGLRLIYFSYDVKMKEKGDIPEGYSVSREKKERFSLILESASTNQTSMYLCASSLSRPYEQYFGPGTRLTVT.